The subject of this entry is one T cell receptor beta chain. Its recognized antigen is unknown. No qualities accompany the bases; no much larger clone lies one base away. The CDR3, cysteine through phenylalanine, is 13 amino acids long. The kept DNA is CDR3 alone, 39 bases in frame from the first base. Deletion took 0 bases off V and 1 base off J, with a span of 4 bases between the germline ends. CDR1 and CDR2, looked up from the germline V gene (reference sequence), are SGHKS and YYEKEE. The meaning of the sample's time point label: before start of T cell therapy. Solid-organ transplant recipients with drug-resistant/recurrent cytomegalovirus were included as patients. Nine to ten people from the trial were chosen for repertoire analysis because post-therapy peripheral blood mononuclear cells were available from them. A BD FACSAria III was used to sort viable CD3+CD8+CD4- lymphocytes from PBMCs. The Qiagen DNeasy Kit was used to extract genomic DNA from sorted cells.

The entry originates in a study of T cell therapy after organ transplantation (dated by TCRdb to about 2019). For the study in its entirety: Therapy products were autologous CMV-specific T cells expanded in vitro for 2 weeks with a peptide pool of 30 HLA class I and II CMV epitopes. Patients were given up to 6 doses of T cells at 2-week intervals and were followed for roughly 30 weeks after finishing therapy. About 80% of the ten patients were classed as clinical responders and two as nonresponders. Across 2 to 6 intravenous infusions, patients got a median of 1.92 x 10^8 CMV-specific T cells. The study was a follow-up TRBV repertoire analysis of an open-label phase I trial of autologous CMV-specific adoptive T cell therapy in solid-organ transplant recipients. Before T cell therapy commenced, pretherapy samples of peripheral blood were collected. Long-term post-therapy samples were obtainable from only about 75% of the 10 patients.

Using the immunoSEQ two-step, bias-controlled multiplex PCR assay, TRB CDR3 regions were amplified from genomic DNA. An Illumina NextSeq 500 was used to sequence the CDR3 libraries. Per the authors' processing: The immunoSEQ Analyzer platform handled the initial alignment and bioinformatics, which included bias normalization against synthetic CDR3 analogs. Annotation of V, D and J genes followed the definitions in the IMGT database. Further TRBV analyses used VDJtools version 1.1.10 and the R package tcR version 2.2.1.11 with default settings. For the GLIPH analysis, version 1.0 was run with default settings. Significant clonotype frequency changes were tested by 2-sided binomial test with Benjamini-Hochberg correction (alpha = 0.01) in CDR3 sequences with at least 5 reads. TCRdb limited this immuneACCESS table to in-frame rearrangements with V and J called. A share of clones is missing; checked studies link under half to unresolved V genes, and the rest is unexplained. Clone size and the V and J calls come from that table; the DNA yielded D and trimming. For this sample the table gives about 48,000 clones, of which about 95% were detected only once. The ten largest clones take up 2.5% to 4% of the sample.

Findings and caveats that apply to the study as a whole: Before therapy, nonresponders had marked clonal expansions, and their repertoires changed minimally after therapy. Reduced sample coverage from poor CD8+ T cell yield may be reflected in the few expansions detected in nonresponders. The small cohort prevented assessing confounders such as concurrent antirejection and antiviral medications. Both transferred clonotypes and endogenous clonotypes not detected in the therapy products appeared to be included in post-therapy reconstitution. Fold change in CD8 clonality after therapy was inversely correlated with pretherapy clonality, suggesting that less biased repertoires were more receptive to remodeling.

Sequenced material: CD8+ T cells from blood, taken before autologous CMV-specific T cell therapy. The receptor was isolated from a human patient who had received a solid organ transplant and had CMV disease. Here the chain combines TRBV5-5 and TRBJ1-1; the D gene is not confidently resolved. The DNA reads as follows: TGTGCCAGCAGCTTGGACCCGAACACTGAAGCTTTCTTT. This sequence encodes CASSLDPNTEAFF.